Below are 22 T cell receptor beta chains sequenced from a single sample in a study of cytomegalovirus exposure and HLA in healthy donors. The PCR ran on 60 Vbeta and 13 Jbeta primers. Libraries were prepared by immunoSEQ multiplex PCR; TCRdb keeps only in-frame clonotypes and omits some of them. This table holds 150,000 to 200,000 clones, approximately 88% found once. Material: PBMCs. Receptors were obtained from a woman aged 18-29 years in good health and CMV-seronegative.

The chain joins TRBV4-1 to TRBJ1-1; a weak D match, TRBD1 (5 bases). Trimming shortened V by 0 bases and J by 10 bases, and 21 bases separated the two germline ends. The CDR3 is made up of 16 amino acids. The germline V gene has CDR1 MGHRA and CDR2 YSYEKL. This CDR3 reads CASSQERLGAFIGAFF. The CDR3, as DNA: TGCGCCAGCAGCCAAGAACGTCTAGGGGCCTTTATAGGAGCTTTCTTT.

The chain has TRBV6-6 and TRBJ2-2; maybe TRBD2 (6 bases). Trimming took 0 bases from V and 4 from J, leaving 12 bases between them. Germline loops: CDR1 MNHNY, CDR2 SVGAGI (reference sequence). This CDR3 spans 16 amino acids. CDR3 in DNA: TGTGCCAGCAGTTACTCGAGACCCGGGGGCACCGGGGAGCTGTTTTTT. As protein: CASSYSRPGGTGELFF.

On this clone itself: A junction end diverges from the germline sequence, so it may reflect a read error. The CDR3, as DNA: TGTGCCAGCAGTTTACGGCAGGCAAGACTCTTT. Translating gives CASSLRQARLF. This rearrangement joins TRBV28 to TRBJ1-1, with D uncertain. Germline values: CDR1 MDHEN, CDR2 SYDVKM. This CDR3 region has 11 residues.

This chain connects TRBV19 to TRBJ1-2; D is possibly TRBD1 (6 bases). The CDR3 runs 16 residues. V was shortened by 3 bases and J by 7 bases, with 21 bases between the two germline ends. Germline-derived CDR1 and CDR2 are LNHDA and SQIVND (reference sequence). CDR3 DNA sequence: TGTGCCAGTAGTATTGGCCAGGGGCTGACCGGTTTTGGCTACACCTTC. Translation: CASSIGQGLTGFGYTF.

CDR3 region: CASSQVGRGNTEAFF. CDR3 in DNA: TGCGCCAGCAGCCAAGTTGGCAGGGGGAACACTGAAGCTTTCTTT. V usage is TRBV4-1 and J usage is TRBJ1-1; a possible D gene is TRBD1 (6 bases). Per germline, CDR1 MGHRA and CDR2 YSYEKL. This CDR3 contains 15 residues. V was trimmed by 1 base and J by 1 base, leaving 10 bases between them.

This clone came up a few times. This chain uses TRBV9 with TRBJ2-2; D gene uncertain. The V gene lost 4 bases and the J gene lost 4 bases, with 8 bases spanning the gap. CDR1 is SGDLS, CDR2 YYNGEE, per germline. This CDR3 is built from 13 residues. The CDR3 sequence: CASSPWSTGELFF. In nucleotides, the CDR3 is TGTGCCAGCAGCCCCTGGAGCACCGGGGAGCTGTTTTTT.

Only one count was recorded for this clone. This rearrangement joins TRBV18 to TRBJ1-2; 10 positions match TRBD1. J lost 4 bases, V lost 2 bases, and 4 bases had no gene match. The germline V gene encodes CDR1 KGHSH and CDR2 LQKENI. The CDR3 is 15 residues long. The CDR3 coding sequence is TGTGCCAGCTCACCAACCGGGACAGGGGTCTATGGCTACACCTTC. This sequence encodes CASSPTGTGVYGYTF.

The V gene is TRBV6-6, the J gene TRBJ2-3; D perhaps matches TRBD2 (7 bases). The V and J ends lost 2 bases and 3 bases respectively, with 15 bases between them. The germline gives CDR1 MNHNY, CDR2 SVGAGI (reference sequence). This CDR3 has 16 amino acids. CDR3: CASSYNGGGITDTQYF. Here the CDR3 DNA reads TGTGCCAGCAGTTACAATGGGGGGGGCATAACAGATACGCAGTATTTT.

The V and J genes are TRBV6-4 and TRBJ1-2; 10 bases are shared with TRBD1. J lost 2 bases, V lost 3 bases, and 6 bases had no gene match. CDR3 size: 16 residues. Germline CDR1 and CDR2: MRHNA and SNTAGT. The chain's CDR3 is CASSEFPGQGNYGYTF. The CDR3, as DNA: TGTGCCAGCAGTGAATTTCCGGGACAGGGGAACTATGGCTACACCTTC.

There are a few counts of this clone. This chain uses TRBV7-3 with TRBJ1-2, with D maybe TRBD1 (5 bases). The CDR3 contains 13 residues. Trimming shortened V by 1 base and J by 8 bases, and 11 bases separated the two germline ends. CDR1 is SGHTA and CDR2 is FQGTGA in the germline V gene. CDR3 DNA sequence: TGTGCCAGCAGCTTAAGCAGGGATGGCGGCTACACCTTC. It codes for CASSLSRDGGYTF. Full variable domain (missing parts from reference TRBV7-3 and TRBJ1-2): GAGVSQTPSNKVTEKGKYVELRCDPISGHTALYWYRQSLGQGPEFLIYFQGTGAADDSGLPNDRFFAVRPEGSVSTLKIQRTERGDSAVYLCASSLSRDGGYTFGSGTRLTVV.

Only one count was recorded for this clone. The rearrangement joins TRBV4-1 to TRBJ2-4; 8 bases are shared with TRBD2. This CDR3 has 19 amino acids. Unmatched junction bases numbered 13, after V lost 3 bases and J lost 0 bases. Germline CDR1 MGHRA, CDR2 YSYEKL. The CDR3 sequence: CASSHTASGGNLAKNIQYF. DNA of the CDR3: TGCGCCAGCAGCCATACCGCTTCGGGGGGGAATTTAGCCAAAAACATTCAGTACTTC.

This chain joins TRBV5-1 and TRBJ2-3; TRBD2 aligns across 8 bases. With V trimmed by 4 bases and J by 3 bases, 10 bases remained unmatched. Germline loops: CDR1 SGHRS, CDR2 YFSETQ. This CDR3 has 16 residues. The CDR3 coding sequence is TGCGCCAGCAGCCAAGGAATCGGGGGGGAGACAGATACGCAGTATTTT. It codes for CASSQGIGGETDTQYF.

The chain joins TRBV2 to TRBJ2-4; a weak D match, TRBD2 (5 bases). V was pared by 5 bases and J by 9 bases, with 20 bases between. The CDR3 has 15 amino acids. From germline, CDR1 is SNHLY and CDR2 FYNNEI. CDR3 region: CASSRTGNPTSIQYF. In DNA, the CDR3 is TGTGCCAGCAGTCGGACCGGGAACCCCACGAGCATTCAGTACTTC. Variable domain in full (rest from reference TRBV2 and TRBJ2-4): EPEVTQTPSHQVTQMGQEVILRCVPISNHLYFYWYRQILGQKVEFLVSFYNNEISEKSEIFDDQFSVERPDGSNFTLKIRSTKLEDSAMYFCASSRTGNPTSIQYFGAGTRLSVL.

The chain joins TRBV19 to TRBJ2-1; 11 bases align to TRBD2. Trimming removed 6 bases from V and 2 bases from J; junction bases left unmatched: 6. Germline assignment: CDR1 LNHDA and CDR2 SQIVND (reference sequence). This CDR3 spans 16 amino acids. The CDR3 region is CASRSDSGGAYNEQFF. In DNA, the CDR3 is TGTGCCAGTAGGAGCGATAGCGGGGGGGCCTACAATGAGCAGTTCTTC.

The chain is built from TRBV19 and TRBJ2-1, with unresolved D. Germline lookup yields CDR1 LNHDA and CDR2 SQIVND (reference sequence). V lost 5 bases, J lost 7 bases, and 12 bases lay in between. This CDR3 has 13 residues. The CDR3 loop is CASSPERENEQFF. The CDR3 DNA reads TGTGCCAGTAGTCCCGAAAGAGAAAATGAGCAGTTCTTC.

The chain employs TRBV18 and TRBJ2-1; 7 bases line up with TRBD1. The CDR3 runs 15 residues. The V and J ends lost 5 bases and 1 base, in that order; junction bases with no gene match: 5. Germline loops: CDR1 KGHSH, CDR2 LQKENI. CDR3 nucleotides: TGTGCCAGCTCAACGGACAGGATATCCTACAATGAGCAGTTCTTC. This sequence encodes CASSTDRISYNEQFF.

The V and J genes are TRBV6-6 and TRBJ1-1; D is possibly TRBD1 (6 bases). The CDR3 loop spans 14 amino acids. V was cut by 6 bases and J by 1 base, with 12 bases left in between. The germline gives CDR1 MNHNY, CDR2 SVGAGI (reference sequence). CDR3 amino acids: CASSPGQPNTEAFF. For the CDR3, the DNA is TGTGCCAGCAGCCCGGGACAACCGAACACTGAAGCTTTCTTT.

This clone was detected only once. The rearrangement uses TRBV21-1 and TRBJ2-6; the table's D call of TRBD1 was not tested on the DNA. TRBV21-1 is a recognized pseudogene. This CDR3 has 18 amino acids. The CDR3, as DNA: TGTGCCAGCAGCAAGGGGGGACAGGGAAAGGCTGGGGCCAACGTCCTGACTTTC. It translates to CASSKGGQGKAGANVLTF.

This chain links TRBV29-1 with TRBJ1-1; 7 positions agree with TRBD1. The CDR3 covers 14 residues. Germline CDR1 SQVTM, CDR2 ANQGSEA. V was pared by 6 bases and J by 10 bases, with 17 bases of the junction left unmatched. The CDR3 coding sequence is TGCAGCGTCGCAACCGGGACAGTTTCAGAGTCAGCTTTCTTT. The encoded protein is CSVATGTVSESAFF.

The chain recombines TRBV19 with TRBJ2-1, with TRBD2 as a possible D gene (5 bases). This CDR3 spans 13 amino acids. The germline V and J ends were trimmed by 0 bases and 8 bases, with 8 bases remaining between them. Germline V gene sequence: CDR1 LNHDA, CDR2 SQIVND (reference sequence). CDR3 residues: CASSIEAGHEQFF. The CDR3 DNA is TGTGCCAGTAGTATAGAGGCGGGTCATGAGCAGTTCTTC.

This clone was seen a handful of times. The rearrangement joins TRBV19 to TRBJ1-3; tentatively, D is TRBD1 (6 bases). The CDR3 sequence is 14 residues long. The V end lost 6 bases, the J end lost 4 bases, and 13 bases lay between the germline ends. In germline, CDR1 is LNHDA, CDR2 SQIVND (reference sequence). In DNA, the CDR3 is TGTGCCAGTAGCCCGGGACATCCAGGAAACACCATATATTTT. Protein sequence: CASSPGHPGNTIYF.

As DNA, the CDR3 is TGCGCCAGCAGTACTCAGGGAGGAAAGAACACTGAAGCTTTCTTT. Its translation is CASSTQGGKNTEAFF. The chain links TRBV5-1 to TRBJ1-1, with a possible D match to TRBD1 (5 bases). CDR3 length equals 15 residues. The V and J ends lost 5 bases and 1 base respectively, with 15 bases between them. The germline V gene has CDR1 SGHRS and CDR2 YFSETQ.